One and the same sample provided the 5 T cell receptor beta chains below, sequenced in a study of blood T cells in healthy people across ages. With a J-beta primer mix and a sample-barcoded 5' primer, a second PCR ran about 7 to 11 cycles. TCRdb reprocessed the 5' RACE reads via MiXCR and lists one record per CDR3 protein. Seen here are 1.2 million to 1.5 million distinct CDR3 sequences, roughly 59% observed once, and the top ten hold more than 6%. Input material: blood. The receptors stem from a man between 18 and 29 years old in good health.

The chain uses TRBV3-1 and TRBJ2-4; 8 bases are a match to TRBD1. TRBJ2-5 explains the end of the DNA better; the J call may be wrong. Germline-derived CDR1 and CDR2 are LGHDT and YNNKEL (reference sequence). The CDR3 has 14 amino acids. The chain's CDR3 is CASNLRGRQETQYF. The CDR3 bases are TGTGCCAGCAACCTCAGGGGGCGACAAGAGACCCAGTACTTC.

The chain joins TRBV29-1 to TRBJ2-7, with 13 bases identical to TRBD2. Trimming at V came to 7 bases and at J to 3 bases, leaving 6 bases not matched to a gene. The germline CDR1 and CDR2 sequences are SQVTM and ANQGSEA. CDR3 size: 14 residues. The CDR3 DNA sequence: TGCAGCGCCCGACGGACTAGCGGGAGCTACGAGCAGTACTTC. It yields the protein CSARRTSGSYEQYF.

The chain carries TRBV6-5 and TRBJ2-2; 9 bases are a match to TRBD1. The CDR3 totals 14 residues. Germline V gene sequence: CDR1 MNHEY, CDR2 SVGAGI. The V and J ends lost 7 bases and 5 bases, in that order; junction bases with no gene match: 5. CDR3 sequence (DNA): TGTGCCAGCACCGGACAGGGGAAGACCGGGGAGCTGTTTTTT. It codes for CASTGQGKTGELFF.

The J gene is TRBJ1-2, the V gene TRBV27; D is possibly TRBD1 (6 bases). V lost 5 bases and J lost 7, with 14 bases in between. This CDR3 spans 13 amino acids. CDR1 MNHEY and CDR2 SMNVEV come from the germline V gene (reference sequence). CDR3 DNA sequence: TGTGCCAGCAGTGTACAGGGTTTCCCTGGCTACACCTTC. Amino acid sequence: CASSVQGFPGYTF.

This clonotype was counted between two and nine times. The chain recombines TRBV12-3 or TRBV12-4 with TRBJ1-2; no reliable D call. CDR3 length: 17 residues. Deletions cut 1 base from V and 3 bases from J, with 18 bases between. CDR3 sequence: CASSLVLGTSTYYGYTF. In DNA form, the CDR3 reads TGTGCCAGCAGTTTAGTTCTGGGAACCAGTACGTACTATGGCTACACCTTC.